The sequence of this T cell receptor (beta chain) was determined in a study of T cells in Graves' hyperthyroidism and ophthalmopathy (dated by TCRdb to about 2019). About the full investigation: Peripheral blood was collected at initial diagnosis, before any treatment. The roughly 91 discovery patients were randomly split 7:3 into training and test sets. Once sampling was done, hyperthyroidism patients were given methimazole at a starting dose of 30 mg daily, whereas ophthalmopathy patients were given high-dose intravenous methylprednisolone. Prospective prediction of ophthalmopathy was tested in an independent validation cohort of fewer than 20 hyperthyroidism patients and approximately 17 patients who later progressed to ophthalmopathy. To identify TCR V-J signatures that set the groups apart, the researchers used a discovery cohort of more than 95 patients, made up of 40 to 45 with Graves' ophthalmopathy and 57 with stable Graves' hyperthyroidism. In about 6 Graves' hyperthyroidism patients, the study also compared T-cell repertoires from thyroid tissue with T-cell repertoires from blood. According to the paper, TCR Vbeta CDR3 sequencing was carried out on over 130 peripheral blood samples, which came from 40 to 45 ophthalmopathy, 75 to 80 hyperthyroidism and roughly 17 progressor patients.

TCR beta CDR3 regions were amplified from RNA transcripts. A first-round RT-PCR of the TCR CDR3 used the HTBI primer set with the Qiagen OneStep RT-PCR kit. The libraries were constructed in a second round of multiplex PCR and then size-selected and purified. Sequencing of the libraries was done on an Illumina HiSeq2000 using paired-end 100 bp reads. On the authors' methods: SOAPnuke was used to process the raw data, removing reads that contained adapters or uncalled bases, had a mean Phred below 15, or lacked an exact match to the constant primer or identifier. High-quality paired reads were merged using COPE v1.2.5, and each unique nucleotide sequence was defined as a clonotype. MiTCR v1.1 was used to align clonotypes to the IMGT TRBV, TRBD and TRBJ reference segments. The analysis was restricted to V-J combinations with a frequency above 0.0001, which together covered 99% to 99.2% of the repertoires. A TCS score was defined as the ratio of F50 (clonal expansion) to E x V (chaos), with BLOSUM62-based TCRdist applied between CDR3 peptides within each V-J. Welch's t-statistics and random forest reduced 514 V-J features to 13, which were used in a naive Bayes classifier (R e1071). The raw public reads went through TCRdb reprocessing: fastp at Q25, MiXCR clone calling, in-frame beta chains kept. Each entry merges the rows of one CDR3 protein and shows their most common DNA and genes. These V and J calls derive from TCRdb rather than the authors' analysis. Counted in this sample were a few hundred thousand distinct CDR3 sequences; less than 15% of them appeared once. The ten most abundant clones make up less than 25% of the sample.

V is trimmed back by 0 bases and J by 3 bases, and the junction contains 3 bases that no gene match accounts for. The CDR3 runs 16 residues from the cysteine to the phenylalanine. The retained sequence is limited to the CDR3, 48 bases, with the frame set at the first base. Per the germline V gene, SGHTS is the CDR1 and YDEGEE is the CDR2. This clonotype was detected many times. Its antigen target is currently unknown. No much larger clone is present one base from it, and per-base qualities are unavailable. Hyperthyroidism patients were newly diagnosed, with disease duration under 2 months, and aged 18 to 65 years. Exclusion was applied to patients with uncontrolled infections, other autoimmune diseases, pregnancy or lactation. Clinical symptoms, serum thyroxine and TRAb, thyroid ultrasound, and orbital computed tomography formed the basis for the diagnoses. Blood from progressor patients was collected at the time of first diagnosis with hyperthyroidism, before any ophthalmopathy symptoms had appeared. Ficoll-Paque density gradient centrifugation was used to isolate PBMCs from about 10 ml of fresh peripheral blood. Progressor patients were first diagnosed with Graves' hyperthyroidism and then developed ophthalmopathy during follow-up. Total RNA was extracted with Trizol reagent, and quality was checked on an Agilent 2100 Bioanalyzer.

What the research found in general, with its limitations: Ophthalmopathy was separated from stable hyperthyroidism by a 13 V-J signature model, with approximately 90% sensitivity and roughly 84% specificity obtained in cross-validation and 80%/75% obtained in testing. Most expanded thyroid clonotypes (frequency above 0.001) were also detected in blood, suggesting blood repertoires may reflect thyroid immune responses. Sample size was not statistically predetermined, and investigators were not blinded to group allocation. In validation, progression to ophthalmopathy was predicted by the model with roughly 69% sensitivity and just over 72% specificity, a median of about 6.4 months before onset.

The source of this sequence is a man aged 25-40 years with Graves' hyperthyroidism that later progressed to Graves' ophthalmopathy. This receptor chain uses TRBV5-8 and TRBJ2-2, and 9 bases in between align with TRBD1. Sequenced: blood. The CDR3 loop reads CASSLAWTGDTGELFF. The DNA reads TGTGCCAGCAGCTTGGCCTGGACAGGGGACACCGGGGAGCTGTTTTTT.